These T cell receptor beta chains were read from a single sample in a study of shared clonotypes between healthy human individuals. Assay: immunoSEQ multiplex PCR; the TCRdb copy retains only in-frame clones and omits some. The table has approximately 530,000 clones, approximately 95% seen once. What was sequenced was naive CD4+ T cells sorted from blood. These receptors all come from a woman aged 25-40 years in good health. The CDR3 runs from the conserved cysteine through the conserved F or W. A D gene is named only where the DNA matches it firmly. Size values are once, few and many counts, or a class for expanded clones, and some rows have none.

>-|TRBJ2-2|TRBV7-3|-
CASSLRAEGELFF
TGTGCCAGCAGCTTAAGGGCAGAAGGGGAGCTGTTTTTT
>-|TRBJ1-3|TRBV5-1|-
CASSLERGSSGNTIYF
TGCGCCAGCAGCTTGGAGCGGGGGAGCTCTGGAAACACCATATATTTT
>-|TRBJ1-4|TRBV28|-
CASSPGQGKWEKLFF
TGTGCCAGCAGTCCGGGGCAAGGGAAATGGGAAAAACTGTTTTTT
>once|TRBJ2-1|TRBV30|TRBD2
CAWSRLAGVNEQFF
TGTGCCTGGAGTAGGCTAGCGGGAGTTAATGAGCAGTTCTTC
>-|TRBJ2-3|TRBV19|-
CASARGTDTQYF
TGTGCCAGTGCCCGAGGGACAGATACGCAGTATTTT
>-|TRBJ1-6|TRBV5-1|-
CASSLDTKNSPLHF
TGCGCCAGCAGCTTGGACACTAAAAATTCACCCCTCCACTTT
>-|TRBJ1-4|TRBV11-1|TRBD1
CASSFRGTNEKLFF
TGTGCCAGCAGCTTCAGGGGGACTAATGAAAAACTGTTTTTT
>-|TRBJ2-2|TRBV18|-
CASSTGGELFF
TGTGCCAGCTCTACAGGCGGGGAGCTGTTTTTT
>-|TRBJ2-5|TRBV18|-
CASSPKQETQYF
TGTGCCAGCTCACCTAAGCAAGAGACCCAGTACTTC
>-|TRBJ2-7|TRBV19|TRBD2
CASSQPQRGNYEQYF
TGTGCCAGTAGTCAGCCGCAGCGGGGCAACTACGAGCAGTACTTC
>-|TRBJ1-4|TRBV21-1|-
CASPTTATNEKLFF
TGTGCCAGCCCCACGACTGCAACTAATGAAAAACTGTTTTTT
>once|TRBJ2-1|TRBV28|-
CASSTEGTVYNEQFF
TGTGCCAGCAGTACAGAAGGGACGGTCTACAATGAGCAGTTCTTC
>-|TRBJ1-2|TRBV6-6|-
CASSYYDRNYGYTF
TGTGCCAGCAGTTACTACGACAGAAACTATGGCTACACCTTC
>-|TRBJ2-3|TRBV4-1|TRBD1
CASSAGRVSGQGVPGTQYF
TGCGCCAGCAGCGCCGGTAGGGTCTCGGGACAGGGGGTCCCGGGTACGCAGTATTTT
>-|TRBJ2-3|TRBV5-1|TRBD2
CASRTSALSTDTQYF
TGCGCCAGCAGGACTAGCGCACTTAGCACAGATACGCAGTATTTT
>once|TRBJ1-2|TRBV28|TRBD1
CASSSGQGIGDGYTF
TGTGCCAGCAGTTCAGGACAGGGGATCGGCGATGGCTACACCTTC
>-|TRBJ2-3|TRBV7-9|-
CASVRAGSTDTQYF
TGTGCCAGCGTACGGGCGGGTTCAACAGATACGCAGTATTTT
>once|TRBJ2-7|TRBV6-6|-
CASRAGSGEQYF
TGTGCCAGCAGGGCAGGGTCTGGGGAGCAGTACTTC
>-|TRBJ2-1|TRBV5-1|TRBD2
CASSLVSGPDLLFF
TGCGCCAGCAGCTTGGTTAGCGGGCCGGATCTGCTGTTCTTC
>-|TRBJ2-3|TRBV27|TRBD2
CASSQGLLAGVTDTQYF
TGTGCCAGCAGTCAAGGGCTACTAGCGGGAGTAACAGATACGCAGTATTTT
>-|TRBJ2-7|TRBV28|-
CASSSRDGFYEQYF
TGTGCCAGCAGTTCCCGGGACGGCTTCTACGAGCAGTACTTC
>-|TRBJ2-3|TRBV10-1|TRBD1
CASSEGTGETDTQYF
TGCGCCAGCAGTGAGGGGACAGGGGAGACAGATACGCAGTATTTT
>-|TRBJ1-4|TRBV28|TRBD1
CASSLRQGVGFDEKLFF
TGTGCCAGCAGTTTACGACAGGGAGTGGGGTTTGATGAAAAACTGTTTTTT
>-|TRBJ2-7|TRBV2|-
CASSEQTGTPLYEQYF
TGTGCCAGCAGTGAACAAACCGGGACACCACTTTACGAGCAGTACTTC
>-|TRBJ1-2|TRBV18|-
CASSPLERDAYTF
TGTGCCAGCTCACCCCTAGAGCGGGATGCCTACACCTTC
>-|TRBJ2-7|TRBV27|-
CASSLSSPPTYEQYF
TGTGCCAGCAGTTTATCTTCACCCCCAACCTACGAGCAGTACTTC
>-|TRBJ1-6|TRBV28|-
CASSLDRWGSPLHF
TGTGCCAGCAGTTTAGACAGGTGGGGTTCACCCCTCCACTTT
>once|TRBJ2-7|TRBV30|-
CAWRAWQYSYEQYF
TGTGCCTGGAGGGCTTGGCAGTACTCCTACGAGCAGTACTTC
>-|TRBJ1-4|TRBV9|TRBD1
CASSVRGDSPNEKLFF
TGTGCCAGCAGCGTCCGCGGGGACAGTCCTAATGAAAAACTGTTTTTT
>-|TRBJ2-4|TRBV7-3|TRBD1
CASSPGGGVPNQYF
TGTGCCAGCAGCCCAGGGGGTGGGGTTCCGAATCAGTACTTC
>-|TRBJ2-2|TRBV27|-
CASSFSRGSNTGELFF
TGTGCCAGCAGTTTCTCTAGGGGGAGTAACACCGGGGAGCTGTTTTTT
>-|TRBJ2-7|TRBV6-5|-
CASSPSPGRNEQYF
TGTGCCAGCAGCCCATCCCCAGGGCGCAACGAGCAGTACTTC
>-|TRBJ2-5|TRBV6-5|-
CASSPLNGAETQYF
TGTGCCAGCAGCCCACTCAATGGAGCGGAGACCCAGTACTTC
>-|TRBJ2-2|TRBV27|-
CASSYRLARSGELFF
TGTGCCAGCAGTTATAGGCTAGCTAGGAGCGGGGAGCTGTTTTTT
>-|TRBJ1-2|TRBV5-4|-
CASSHDKGLGYGYTF
TGTGCCAGCAGCCATGACAAAGGGTTGGGCTATGGCTACACCTTC
>-|TRBJ1-1|TRBV6-4|TRBD1
CASSDSIRDRVNPADMNTEAFF
TGTGCCAGCAGTGACTCGATCCGGGACAGGGTTAATCCCGCAGACATGAACACTGAAGCTTTCTTT
>-|TRBJ2-5|TRBV9|TRBD1
CASSDLTGVETQYF
TGTGCCAGCAGCGACCTCACAGGGGTTGAGACCCAGTACTTC
>-|TRBJ2-2|TRBV7-9|-
CASSRLERTTRSGELFF
TGTGCCAGCAGCCGTCTAGAAAGGACAACGCGGTCCGGGGAGCTGTTTTTT
>-|TRBJ2-3|TRBV2|-
CASSAPPGDTQYF
TGTGCCAGCAGTGCCCCTCCGGGAGATACGCAGTATTTT
>-|TRBJ1-3|TRBV28|TRBD1
CASSLSGQGTGNTIYF
TGTGCCAGCAGTTTATCAGGACAGGGTACTGGAAACACCATATATTTT
>-|TRBJ2-7|TRBV14|-
CASSHSFKQYF
TGTGCCAGCAGCCACTCGTTTAAGCAGTACTTC
>-|TRBJ2-1|TRBV11-2|TRBD2
CASSLTSGRTMEQFF
TGTGCCAGCAGCTTGACTAGCGGGAGGACAATGGAGCAGTTCTTC
>-|TRBJ2-1|TRBV7-9|TRBD2
CASSRGLAGGNEQFF
TGTGCCAGCAGCAGAGGCCTAGCGGGCGGGAATGAGCAGTTCTTC
>-|TRBJ1-5|TRBV25-1|-
CASTPEGNRNQPQHF
TGTGCCAGCACCCCCGAGGGGAACCGCAATCAGCCCCAGCATTTT
>-|TRBJ1-2|TRBV21-1|-
CASSGTWKTANYGYTF
TGTGCCAGCAGCGGGACTTGGAAAACGGCCAACTATGGCTACACCTTC